Sequencing of this T cell receptor beta chain was carried out in a study of blood T cell repertoires in COVID-19. Study context: Italy, Spain and the United States were the sources of the convalescent and acute COVID-19 samples. From T cells, B-cell-depleted T cells, or PBMCs came the material, which was cDNA or gDNA.

CDR1 LGHNT and CDR2 FRNRAP come from the germline V gene. The V segment lost 6 bases and the J segment 4 bases; nucleotides outside the gene matches: 10. The CDR3 contains 18 residues. Sequenced by immunoSEQ multiplex PCR; TCRdb stores in-frame clones only, minus some. The sample yields 200,000 or so clones, about four fifths seen once. The sample holds one count of this clone. V and J are TRBV12-5 and TRBJ2-3; 16 positions match TRBD2. The TCR originated in a woman aged 30 to 39 who had recovered from COVID-19. Sequenced input: peripheral blood. This CDR3 is CASGDGTSGRAVSDTQYF. As DNA, the CDR3 is TGTGCTAGTGGAGACGGGACTAGCGGGAGGGCCGTGTCAGATACGCAGTATTTT.